This TCR beta chain was captured by sequencing in a study of identical twins. This clonotype was observed many times. Germline values: CDR1 SGHRS, CDR2 YFSETQ. The CDR3 loop spans 13 amino acids. The V end lost 4 bases, the J end lost 3 bases, and 11 bases lay between the germline ends. A single record per CDR3 protein comes from TCRdb applying MiXCR to the 5' RACE reads. The data contain 600,000 to 700,000 distinct CDR3 sequences, approximately 21% of them seen just once; the ten biggest clones take up over 4%. Another study also made use of these data, one on T cells expressing NK-cell markers.

The sample comprised PBMCs. This chain connects TRBV5-1 to TRBJ2-7; D gene ambiguous. The TCR was taken from a woman aged 18-35 years in good health. CDR3 in DNA: TGCGCCAGCAGCCATAAACCCGACTACGAGCAGTACTTC. It translates to CASSHKPDYEQYF.